This entry lists 19 T cell receptor beta chains sequenced from one sample in a study of read filtering for tumor transcriptome and immune sequencing. Molecular barcoded adaptors covering alpha/delta and beta/gamma chains were used on 400 ng RNA. MiXCR was run by TCRdb on the reads, yielding one entry per CDR3 protein. The sample includes 15,000 to 20,000 distinct CDR3 sequences, around 20% of them seen just once. Sequencing was performed on a population of CD138-negative cells sorted from bone marrow. Receptors originate from a donor at least 40 years old with multiple myeloma.

This clonotype is deemed medium-sized. V and J are TRBV24-1 and TRBJ2-1; 9 bases line up with TRBD1. Germline V gene lookup returns CDR1 KGHDR and CDR2 SFDVKD. Losses at the gene ends were 9 bases for V and 6 bases for J; bases not matched to a gene: 8. CDR3 length: 14 residues. The DNA of the CDR3 is TGTGCCACCCGGAGGACAGGGGCCTTCAATGAGCAGTTCTTC. The encoded protein is CATRRTGAFNEQFF.

This clonotype appeared a few times. The gene calls are TRBV6-5 and TRBJ2-7; D is undetermined. This CDR3 is built from 14 residues. The ends were cut back, 6 bases at V and 2 bases at J, with 14 bases in the middle. Per germline, CDR1 MNHEY and CDR2 SVGAGI. In DNA form, the CDR3 reads TGTGCCAGCAGCGGACGCAGGACGGCCTACGAGCAGTACTTC. Translated: CASSGRRTAYEQYF.

The sample holds many counts of this clonotype. The rearrangement joins TRBV2 to TRBJ2-1, with 12 nucleotides matching TRBD1. CDR3 length: 14 residues. The junction had 5 bases not matched to a gene; V was cut back by 8 bases and J by 6 bases. Germline V gene sequence: CDR1 SNHLY, CDR2 FYNNEI. CDR3 sequence: CASGGQGASNEQFF. CDR3 DNA: TGTGCCAGCGGGGGACAGGGGGCGTCCAATGAGCAGTTCTTC.

This clonotype was found a few times. The chain links TRBV6-2 or TRBV6-3 to TRBJ2-2; a weak D match, TRBD1 (5 bases). The V end was cut by 6 bases, the J end by 3 bases, with 17 bases between. The CDR3 runs 16 residues. CDR1 and CDR2 from the germline V gene are MNHEY and SVGEGT. The CDR3, as DNA: TGTGCCAGCAGCCCTTGGGGCCTCGCGGACACCGGGGAGCTGTTTTTT. This encodes CASSPWGLADTGELFF.

The gene calls are TRBV20-1 and TRBJ2-3, with 7 bases identical to TRBD2. The CDR3 totals 14 residues. The germline V gene has CDR1 DFQATT and CDR2 SNEGSKA (reference sequence). J gave up 1 base and V 3 bases, and 4 bases lay outside the gene matches. Written as DNA, the CDR3 is TGCAGTGCTAGCGGGAGCGGGGGCACAGATACGCAGTATTTT. Encoded protein: CSASGSGGTDTQYF.

This clonotype was counted ten times or more. The CDR3 DNA is TGTGCCAGCCAGAGATCCTCTGGGGCCAACGTCCTGACTTTC. This sequence encodes CASQRSSGANVLTF. The rearrangement joins TRBV2 to TRBJ2-6, with D unclear. The CDR3 is 14 amino acids. Germline values: CDR1 SNHLY, CDR2 FYNNEI. Trimming removed 8 bases from V and 0 bases from J, with 8 bases in between.

With regard to this clonotype: With a far larger clone one base away, a read error is the likely cause. The gene calls are TRBV11-2 and TRBJ2-1; 8 nucleotides agree with TRBD2. The germline CDR1 and CDR2 sequences are SGHAT and FQNNGV. V trimming: 1 base; J trimming: 8 bases; junction bases outside the gene matches: 4. This CDR3 has 14 residues. CDR3 region: CASSLAAAGDEQFF. DNA of the CDR3: TGTGCCAGCAGCTTAGCGGCAGCGGGAGATGAGCAGTTCTTC. Full variable domain (rest looked up from reference TRBV11-2 and TRBJ2-1): EAGVAQSPRYKIIEKRQSVAFWCNPISGHATLYWYQQILGQGPKLLIQFQNNGVVDDSQLPKDRFSAERLKGVDSTLKIQPAKLEDSAVYLCASSLAAAGDEQFFGPGTRLTVL.

The genes are TRBV20-1 and TRBJ2-1; D gene unclear. Per the germline V gene, CDR1 is DFQATT and CDR2 is SNEGSKA (reference sequence). This CDR3 has 15 amino acids. Deletions cut 1 base from V and 0 bases from J, with 10 bases between. DNA of the CDR3: TGCAGTGCTAGAGCAACTTCCTTCTCCTACAATGAGCAGTTCTTC. The encoded protein is CSARATSFSYNEQFF.

Here the CDR3 reads CASSLLRGNQPQHF. The CDR3 DNA is TGTGCCAGCAGCTTACTGAGAGGCAATCAGCCCCAGCATTTT. V and J are TRBV7-8 and TRBJ1-5; D is uncertain. V was clipped by 2 bases and J by 2 bases, with 7 bases between them. This CDR3 has 14 amino acids. Germline loops: CDR1 SGHVS, CDR2 FQNEAQ.

This clonotype was counted a few times. V is TRBV3-1 and J is TRBJ2-1; no clear D. The germline V gene has CDR1 LGHDT and CDR2 YNNKEL (reference sequence). V was clipped by 2 bases and J by 7 bases, with 9 bases between them. The CDR3 runs to 13 residues. CDR3 protein: CASSQLIGNEQFF. The CDR3 nucleotides read TGTGCCAGCAGCCAATTAATCGGAAATGAGCAGTTCTTC.

The chain links TRBV12-3 or TRBV12-4 to TRBJ2-2; D unclear. The CDR3 has 13 amino acids. Trimming took off 7 bases at V and 3 bases at J, with 9 bases between the two ends. The CDR3 nucleotides are TGTGCCAGCATCCTCGACGACACCGGGGAGCTGTTTTTT. Translation gives CASILDDTGELFF.

This clonotype was recorded a few times. Just one base apart from a much larger clone, this may be a read error. The rearrangement links TRBV5-6 to TRBJ1-2; D unclear. The ends were cut back, 0 bases at V and 4 bases at J, with 10 bases in the middle. This CDR3 spans 14 amino acids. Germline V CDR1 and CDR2: SGHDT, YYEEEE. The CDR3 DNA reads TGTGCCAGCAGCTTGGACGGGCGGGGCTATGGCTACACCTTC. Protein: CASSLDGRGYGYTF.

CDR3 region: CSARNMREGRSYEQYF. The CDR3 region has the DNA TGCAGTGCTAGAAATATGAGGGAGGGCCGGTCCTACGAGCAGTACTTC. The chain employs TRBV20-1 and TRBJ2-7; 7 nucleotides align to TRBD2. CDR1 and CDR2 (germline): DFQATT, SNEGSKA (reference sequence). This CDR3 has 16 residues. Losses at the gene ends were 2 bases for V and 1 base for J; bases not matched to a gene: 11.

The J gene is TRBJ2-3, the V gene TRBV30; 7 bases agree with TRBD1. This CDR3 has 14 amino acids. The V and J ends lost 4 bases and 4 bases, in that order; junction bases with no gene match: 8. Looked up from germline, CDR1 is GTSNPN and CDR2 is SVGIG (reference sequence). CDR3 DNA sequence: TGTGCCTGGAAAAGGGGGCTTCGGGCAGATACGCAGTATTTT. Translated, it gives CAWKRGLRADTQYF. Based on the CDR3 plus reference TRBV30 and TRBJ2-3, the full variable domain is SQTIHQWPATLVQPVGSPLSLECTVEGTSNPNLYWYRQAAGRGLQLLFYSVGIGQISSEVPQNLSASRPQDRQFILSSKKLLLSDSGFYLCAWKRGLRADTQYFGPGTRLTVL.

The rearrangement uses TRBV19 and TRBJ2-3; 8 positions agree with TRBD2. The V gene end was trimmed by 5 bases and the J gene end by 6 bases; junction bases not matched to a gene: 7. The CDR3 totals 14 residues. Germline loops: CDR1 LNHDA, CDR2 SQIVND (reference sequence). CDR3 amino acids: CASSVRGGGDTQYF. The DNA for the CDR3 is TGTGCCAGTAGTGTCCGGGGGGGAGGGGATACGCAGTATTTT.

By share, this clonotype ranks as medium-sized. This chain links TRBV2 with TRBJ2-1; D perhaps matches TRBD1 (5 bases). Germline values: CDR1 SNHLY, CDR2 FYNNEI. CDR3 size: 13 residues. Trimming stripped 2 bases from V and 6 bases from J, with 8 bases between. CDR3 in DNA: TGTGCCAGCAGTGAACAGGGCTTCAATGAGCAGTTCTTC. It specifies CASSEQGFNEQFF.

The sample holds many counts of this clonotype. The chain combines TRBV20-1 with TRBJ1-5; D gene uncertain. With 2 bases removed from V and 2 bases from J, the gap between germline ends came to 4 bases. CDR3 length: 12 amino acids. Germline lookup yields CDR1 DFQATT and CDR2 SNEGSKA (reference sequence). CDR3 region: CSARRRNQPQHF. The CDR3 DNA reads TGCAGTGCTAGAAGGCGCAATCAGCCCCAGCATTTT.

This clonotype was observed many times. J is TRBJ2-1 and V is TRBV29-1; D gene ambiguous. Trimming cost V 8 bases and J 0 bases, with 11 bases left between them. The CDR3 sequence is 13 residues long. Germline-derived CDR1 and CDR2 are SQVTM and ANQGSEA. The CDR3 loop reads CSCSAGSYNEQFF. CDR3 in DNA: TGCAGCTGTTCCGCCGGCTCCTACAATGAGCAGTTCTTC.

The rearrangement links TRBV28 to TRBJ1-5, with TRBD1 as a possible D gene (6 bases). The CDR3 extends over 14 amino acids. From germline, CDR1 is MDHEN and CDR2 SYDVKM. The V and J ends lost 6 bases and 3 bases respectively, with 12 bases between them. The CDR3 spells CASRGTGTNQPQHF. In nucleotides, the CDR3 is TGTGCCAGCAGGGGCACAGGGACCAATCAGCCCCAGCATTTT.